The 20 T cell receptor beta chains listed next were all sequenced from one sample in a study of blood T cells in healthy people across ages. A second about 7 to 11 cycle PCR used barcoded and J-beta primers. MiXCR, run by TCRdb on the 5' RACE reads, gives a single entry per CDR3 protein. The table has 780,000 or so distinct CDR3 sequences, around three fifths seen once. Input material: blood. These receptors all stem from a man aged 40-55 years in good health.

This clonotype was picked up one time. CDR3 region: CASSAGSRDPWGNTIYF. The CDR3 DNA reads as TGCGCCAGCAGCGCTGGATCCCGGGACCCATGGGGAAACACCATATATTTT. The chain recombines TRBV5-1 with TRBJ1-3; a weak D match, TRBD1 (5 bases). Germline loops: CDR1 SGHRS, CDR2 YFSETQ. Trimming shortened V by 4 bases and J by 4 bases, and 21 bases separated the two germline ends. The CDR3 contains 17 residues.

V gene TRBV12-3 or TRBV12-4 combines with J gene TRBJ1-2; 7 bases match TRBD1. The CDR3 is 16 amino acids. After removal of 5 bases from V and 4 bases from J, the junction contained 13 bases not matched to a gene. CDR3 bases: TGTGCCAGCAGTAATTACAGGGGCGAGGCGGTCTATGGCTACACCTTC. Protein: CASSNYRGEAVYGYTF.

In DNA, the CDR3 is TGTGCCAGCAATCCGGGGGGAGGGGGGCGCTACGAGCAGTACTTC. This gives the protein CASNPGGGGRYEQYF. V and J are TRBV11-2 and TRBJ2-7; D perhaps matches TRBD2 (7 bases). Germline CDR1 and CDR2: SGHAT and FQNNGV. The CDR3 spans 15 residues. V shed 7 bases and J shed 3 bases, with 19 bases lying between them. Full variable domain (outside the CDR3, taken from reference TRBV11-2 and TRBJ2-7): EAGVAQSPRYKIIEKRQSVAFWCNPISGHATLYWYQQILGQGPKLLIQFQNNGVVDDSQLPKDRFSAERLKGVDSTLKIQPAKLEDSAVYLCASNPGGGGRYEQYFGPGTRLTVT.

V usage is TRBV15 and J usage is TRBJ2-5, with D possibly being TRBD1 (6 bases). The CDR3 totals 14 residues. Trimming removed 2 bases from V and 1 base from J, with 8 bases in between. The germline V gene has CDR1 LNHNV and CDR2 YYDKDF (reference sequence). The CDR3: CATSRSRGQETQYF. The CDR3 DNA sequence: TGTGCCACCAGCAGAAGCAGGGGCCAAGAGACCCAGTACTTC.

This chain joins TRBV2 and TRBJ1-1; perhaps TRBD1 as D (5 bases). Germline loops: CDR1 SNHLY, CDR2 FYNNEI. The CDR3 is made up of 14 amino acids. Trimming cost V 4 bases and J 1 base, with 10 bases left between them. This CDR3 reads CASSAPQGNTEAFF. DNA of the CDR3: TGTGCCAGCAGTGCTCCGCAGGGGAACACTGAAGCTTTCTTT.

The genes are TRBV20-1 and TRBJ2-3; 7 bases match TRBD2. Germline values: CDR1 DFQATT, CDR2 SNEGSKA (reference sequence). The trim removed 6 bases at V and 0 bases at J, leaving 9 bases unmatched. This CDR3 region has 15 residues. The CDR3: CSALTGLPSTDTQYF. CDR3 sequence (DNA): TGCAGTGCCTTGACGGGACTACCTAGCACAGATACGCAGTATTTT.

This chain joins TRBV6-5 and TRBJ2-1, with D possibly matching TRBD1 (7 bases). The better agreement between TRBJ2-7 and the DNA end casts doubt on the J call. The V gene's germline CDR1 is MNHEY and CDR2 SVGAGI. The CDR3 is 17 amino acids. The CDR3 DNA is TGTGCCAGCAGTTTCAGGGGGGTTTCAAGCTCCTACAATGAGCAGTACTTC. Amino acid sequence: CASSFRGVSSSYNEQYF.

The rearrangement joins TRBV20-1 to TRBJ2-1; D is possibly TRBD1 (6 bases). Trimming took off 5 bases at V and 6 bases at J, with 14 bases between the two ends. This CDR3 contains 13 residues. CDR1 and CDR2 (germline): DFQATT, SNEGSKA (reference sequence). CDR3 DNA sequence: TGCAGTGCTCAACACGCAGGGGCCAATGAGCAGTTCTTC. It encodes CSAQHAGANEQFF.

Of note for this clonotype: Compared with germline, one end of the junction differs, possibly owing to a read error. The genes are TRBV28 and TRBJ2-1; weak D call: TRBD1 (5 bases). CDR1 MDHEN and CDR2 SYDVKM come from the germline V gene. The CDR3 spans 16 residues. The CDR3 is CAGSSLDTRSYNEQFF. The DNA of the CDR3 is TGTGCCGGCAGTTCCCTGGACACCCGCTCCTACAATGAGCAGTTCTTC.

The chain employs TRBV7-3 and TRBJ2-1; unclear D gene. The CDR3 is made up of 16 amino acids. Germline V CDR1 and CDR2: SGHTA, FQGTGA. V was trimmed by 5 bases and J by 8 bases, leaving 22 bases between them. In DNA form, the CDR3 reads TGTGCCAGCAGCCCAGAAACATGGGCCCGTGTAGATGAGCAGTTCTTC. As protein: CASSPETWARVDEQFF.

This clonotype showed up just a few times. This sequence joins TRBV2 and TRBJ2-5; D not resolved. In germline, CDR1 is SNHLY, CDR2 FYNNEI. V lost 8 bases and J lost 7, with 11 bases in between. The CDR3 totals 11 residues. CDR3 nucleotide sequence: TGTGCCAGCGGGCCTCAGGTGACCCAGTACTTC. Translated: CASGPQVTQYF.

This clonotype was found a few times. CDR3 sequence: CSAGGLAGYNEQYF. The CDR3 DNA reads TGCAGTGCTGGGGGACTAGCGGGATACAATGAGCAGTACTTC. The J gene is TRBJ2-5, the V gene TRBV20-1; 13 bases map to TRBD2. J was trimmed by 11 bases and V by 5 bases; bases with no gene match: 11. CDR3 length: 14 residues. Looked up from germline, CDR1 is DFQATT and CDR2 is SNEGSKA (reference sequence).

The chain uses TRBV20-1 and TRBJ1-1; the match to TRBD1 covers 8 bases. The J segment lost 6 bases and the V segment lost 7 bases, leaving 10 bases of the junction unmatched. The CDR3 consists of 13 residues. Germline-derived CDR1 and CDR2 are DFQATT and SNEGSKA (reference sequence). The CDR3: CSVPTGGLAEAFF. Written as DNA, the CDR3 is TGCAGTGTTCCAACAGGGGGTCTCGCTGAAGCTTTCTTT.

CDR3 DNA sequence: TGTGCCAGCAGGGGGACAGGGTTTGAGACCCAGTACTTC. It specifies CASRGTGFETQYF. This rearrangement joins TRBV7-2 to TRBJ2-7; 9 bases match TRBD1. The end of the DNA fits TRBJ2-5 better, so the J call may be wrong. Germline V gene lookup returns CDR1 SGHTA and CDR2 FQGNSA. The CDR3 is 13 amino acids.

The V and J genes are TRBV2 and TRBJ2-5; 14 bases match TRBD2. Trimming removed 4 bases from V and 7 bases from J; junction bases left unmatched: 5. The CDR3 runs to 15 residues. The germline V gene has CDR1 SNHLY and CDR2 FYNNEI. The CDR3 region is CASSVRLAGGRTQYF. The CDR3 nucleotides are TGTGCCAGCAGTGTGCGACTAGCGGGAGGGAGGACCCAGTACTTC.

A word on this clonotype: One end of the junction is discordant with germline, which a read error may explain. This chain joins TRBV20-1 and TRBJ2-5, with 11 bases identical to TRBD1. Germline CDR1 and CDR2: DFQATT and SNEGSKA (reference sequence). The CDR3 contains 14 residues. The DNA of the CDR3 is TGCAGTGCTAGGGACAGGGGGCGCAGAGAGACCCAGAACTTC. Its translation is CSARDRGRRETQNF.

The sample holds a few counts of this clonotype. The J gene is TRBJ1-2, the V gene TRBV29-1, with D hard to call. Germline assignment: CDR1 SQVTM and CDR2 ANQGSEA. CDR3 size: 11 residues. With 3 bases removed from V and 6 bases from J, the gap between germline ends came to 8 bases. CDR3 in amino acids: CSVDRSDGYTF. In nucleotides, the CDR3 is TGCAGCGTTGACAGGTCGGATGGCTACACCTTC.

This clonotype has a handful of counts. This chain uses TRBV10-3 with TRBJ2-7; possibly TRBD2 for D (5 bases). CDR3 length equals 13 residues. V gave up 2 bases and J gave up 4 bases, with 9 bases separating them. Germline values: CDR1 ENHRY, CDR2 SYGVKD. This CDR3 is CAISEEGEYEQYF. As DNA, the CDR3 is TGTGCCATCAGTGAGGAGGGTGAGTACGAGCAGTACTTC.

This clonotype was recorded once. The chain joins TRBV28 to TRBJ2-4; tentatively, D is TRBD1 (6 bases). The end of the DNA aligns better with TRBJ2-5, so the J call may be wrong. Per the germline V gene, CDR1 is MDHEN and CDR2 is SYDVKM. CDR3 length: 14 residues. For the CDR3, the DNA is TGTGCCAGCAGCCTACAGGGTCTCGGGGAGACCCAGTACTTC. It specifies CASSLQGLGETQYF.

The sample holds many counts of this clonotype. This sequence joins TRBV7-3 and TRBJ2-1; D tentatively reads TRBD1 or TRBD2 (5 bases each). Trimming removed 7 bases at V and 6 bases at J, with 16 bases between. CDR3 length: 14 amino acids. Germline V gene sequence: CDR1 SGHTA, CDR2 FQGTGA. CDR3: CASTSGTTFNEQFF. The CDR3 nucleotides read TGTGCCAGCACTTCTGGGACCACCTTCAATGAGCAGTTCTTC. The full variable domain, rest sourced from reference TRBV7-3 and TRBJ2-1, is GAGVSQTPSNKVTEKGKYVELRCDPISGHTALYWYRQSLGQGPEFLIYFQGTGAADDSGLPNDRFFAVRPEGSVSTLKIQRTERGDSAVYLCASTSGTTFNEQFFGPGTRLTVL.